The clone carrying this T cell receptor (beta chain) was found a few times. V shed 2 bases and J shed 6 bases, with 11 bases lying between them. The CDR3 runs to 13 residues. From germline, CDR1 is SGDLS and CDR2 YYNGEE. These data come from a study of identical twins. A single record per CDR3 protein comes from TCRdb applying MiXCR to the 5' RACE reads. The sample consists of fewer than 500,000 distinct CDR3 sequences, roughly an eighth of them appearing once. The same data also went into a second study, on yellow fever vaccine responses in identical twins.

The sample taken for sequencing was CD4+ T cells sorted from blood. The chain employs TRBV9 and TRBJ1-2; D possibly corresponds to TRBD1 (5 bases). This receptor was identified in a woman between 18 and 30 years old in good health. CDR3 nucleotides: TGTGCCAGCAGCGTCTCCAGGGCGGATGGCTACACCTTC. This gives the protein CASSVSRADGYTF.